This T cell receptor (beta chain) derives from a study of beta chain features in type 1 diabetes. Study observations and caveats: Shortening of TCRB CDR3s, moderate but significant, appeared in all four CD4+ subsets of Type 1 diabetes patients.

V lost 7 bases and J lost 5, with 17 bases in between. The CDR3 runs to 14 residues. The germline gives CDR1 SGHVS, CDR2 FNYEAQ. Every isolated RNA sample was fully reverse transcribed, so sequencing captured expressed TCRB transcripts. The repertoire was sequenced with immunoSEQ multiplex PCR; TCRdb's copy has only in-frame clones and lacks some. Of approximately 470,000 clones listed, approximately 28% are singletons. On this clone itself: Its antigen is still unknown.

CD45RO/CCR7/CD25/CD127/CD95/CD27 sorting isolated CD4+ naive, central memory, regulatory and stem cell-like memory cells. The chain is built from TRBV7-6 and TRBJ2-5; D possibly uses TRBD1 or TRBD2 (5 bases each). Input material: naive CD4+ T cells from blood. The source is a man between 18 and 35 years old in good health. The CDR3 spells CASTKIGARETQYF. Here the CDR3 DNA reads TGTGCCAGCACCAAAATCGGGGCTCGGGAGACCCAGTACTTC. The entire variable domain, with the rest obtained from reference TRBV7-6 and TRBJ2-5, is as follows: GAGVSQSPRYKVTKRGQDVALRCDPISGHVSLYWYRQALGQGPEFLTYFNYEAQQDKSGLPNDRFSAERPEGSISTLTIQRTEQRDSAMYRCASTKIGARETQYFGPGTRLLVL.